This T cell receptor beta chain was observed in a study of CD8+CD57+ T cells in acquired aplastic anemia. Study-level findings and limits: Nearly 30 was the count of CD8+ CDR3 sequences that patients shared with controls.

The table lists this clonotype with many counts. Its antigen is not known. Profiles of TCR beta VDJ and CDR3 were generated from a genomic DNA template. Each CDR3 protein is one row after TCRdb ran MiXCR on the reads. The sample records a few hundred thousand distinct CDR3 sequences, almost 35% being singletons. The origin of this receptor is a human donor in good health, serving as a control. Sequenced sample: sorted CD4+, CD8+, or CD8+CD57+ T cells (not recorded which) from PBMCs.

The CDR3 DNA follows: TGTGCCATCAGTGAGCAGGCAGGGGAGAACACTGAAGCTTTCTTT. This translates into CAISEQAGENTEAFF. The gene calls are TRBV10-3 and TRBJ1-1; tentatively, D is TRBD1 (6 bases). CDR1 is ENHRY, CDR2 SYGVKD, per germline. Between the trimmed V and J ends, which lost 2 bases and 1 base, there was a span of 11 bases. CDR3 length: 15 residues.